This is a list of T cell receptor beta chains from one sample in a study of response to subunit inactivated influenza vaccine. TCRdb ran MiXCR on the RT-PCR reads and lists one entry per CDR3 protein. Of fewer than 600,000 distinct CDR3 sequences in the sample, roughly 7.6% were seen once. Sequencing was performed on PBMCs from blood, taken about 24 months after vaccination. All receptors come from a man aged 45 to 75 who received an inactivated influenza vaccine. The CDR3 runs from the conserved cysteine through the conserved F or W. Each record gives: J gene, clone size, V gene, D gene, CDR3 protein, CDR3 DNA. A D gene is named only where the DNA matches it firmly. Size tells how often a clone was seen (once, few, many) or the class of an expanded clone, and some rows leave it out.

j_call: TRBJ1-1; clone_size: many; v_call: TRBV4-2; d_call: .; cdr3_aa: CASSQAGSNTEAFF; cdr3_nt: TGTGCCAGCAGCCAAGCAGGGAGTAATACTGAAGCTTTCTTT
j_call: TRBJ2-7; clone_size: .; v_call: TRBV20-1; d_call: TRBD1; cdr3_aa: CSAIINQGDEQYF; cdr3_nt: TGCAGTGCTATCATAAACCAGGGGGACGAGCAGTACTTC
j_call: TRBJ2-2; clone_size: few; v_call: TRBV9; d_call: .; cdr3_aa: CASSVVPGELFF; cdr3_nt: TGTGCCAGCAGCGTAGTGCCGGGGGAGCTGTTTTTT
j_call: TRBJ2-5; clone_size: many; v_call: TRBV11-2; d_call: .; cdr3_aa: CASSLVGVPETQYF; cdr3_nt: TGTGCCAGCAGCTTAGTTGGGGTCCCAGAGACCCAGTACTTC
j_call: TRBJ2-7; clone_size: .; v_call: TRBV18; d_call: .; cdr3_aa: CASSPPGLGDNEQYF; cdr3_nt: TGTGCCAGCTCACCACCGGGTCTCGGTGACAACGAGCAGTACTTC
j_call: TRBJ1-1; clone_size: many; v_call: TRBV28; d_call: .; cdr3_aa: CASSSMGLAFF; cdr3_nt: TGTGCCAGCAGTTCCATGGGACTGGCTTTCTTT
j_call: TRBJ2-3; clone_size: many; v_call: TRBV4-3; d_call: TRBD2; cdr3_aa: CASSQGRWEGPSDTQYF; cdr3_nt: TGCGCCAGCAGCCAAGGAAGGTGGGAGGGCCCCTCAGATACGCAGTATTTT
j_call: TRBJ1-6; clone_size: many; v_call: TRBV28; d_call: TRBD1; cdr3_aa: CASSSGQGINSPLHF; cdr3_nt: TGTGCCAGCAGTTCAGGACAGGGTATAAATTCACCCCTCCACTTT
j_call: TRBJ2-1; clone_size: few; v_call: TRBV20-1; d_call: .; cdr3_aa: CSAREPAAYNEQFF; cdr3_nt: TGCAGTGCTAGAGAGCCAGCGGCCTACAATGAGCAGTTCTTC
j_call: TRBJ2-6; clone_size: .; v_call: TRBV12-3/TRBV12-4; d_call: .; cdr3_aa: CASTLGISGANVLTF; cdr3_nt: TGTGCCAGCACCCTTGGGATCTCTGGGGCCAACGTCCTGACTTTC